This T cell receptor (beta chain) was obtained from a study of T-cell reconstitution after alpha-beta-depleted transplantation in children. Study observations and caveats: Where alpha-beta T cells came from about two months after transplant was reportedly several hundred expanded graft clones. Where some patients showed high TCRbeta diversity at day 60, it came from recipient T cells and thymic progenitors that had survived. From newly produced T cells came most of the T-cell counts and diversity one year after transplant.

This clonotype was seen more than once but under ten times. Antigen unknown. Preparation of the TCRbeta library was carried out with unique molecular identifiers. Each CDR3 protein gets one entry after TCRdb re-called the PCR reads with MiXCR. Of fewer than 450,000 distinct CDR3 sequences in the sample, around 15% were seen once. The V gene end was trimmed by 7 bases and the J gene end by 5 bases; junction bases not matched to a gene: 4. This CDR3 spans 14 amino acids. CDR1 is MNHEY, CDR2 SMNVEV, per germline (reference sequence). Source: PBMCs, mostly from graft donor cells, taken 360 days after TCRalphabeta/CD19-depleted stem cell transplant. The origin of this receptor is a male patient aged 2-10 years who had a stem cell transplant for acute lymphoblastic leukemia, so the T cells may come from the graft donor. The genes are TRBV27 and TRBJ2-3, with 12 bases matching TRBD2. The DNA for the CDR3 is TGTGCCAGCACCCAGACTAGCGGGAGAGATACGCAGTATTTT. Translation: CASTQTSGRDTQYF.